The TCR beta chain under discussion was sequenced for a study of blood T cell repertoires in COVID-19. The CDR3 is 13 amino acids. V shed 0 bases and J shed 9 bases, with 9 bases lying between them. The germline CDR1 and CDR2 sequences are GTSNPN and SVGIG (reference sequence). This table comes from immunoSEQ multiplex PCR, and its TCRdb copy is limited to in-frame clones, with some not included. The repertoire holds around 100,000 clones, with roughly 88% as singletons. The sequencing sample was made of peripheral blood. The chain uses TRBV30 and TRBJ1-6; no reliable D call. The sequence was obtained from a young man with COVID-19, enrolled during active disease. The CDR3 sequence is CAWSVQRVSPLHF. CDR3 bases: TGTGCCTGGAGTGTACAGAGGGTTTCACCCCTCCACTTT. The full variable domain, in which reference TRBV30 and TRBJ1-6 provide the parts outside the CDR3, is SQTIHQWPATLVQPVGSPLSLECTVEGTSNPNLYWYRQAAGRGLQLLFYSVGIGQISSEVPQNLSASRPQDRQFILSSKKLLLSDSGFYLCAWSVQRVSPLHFGNGTRLTVT.